A single sample gave rise to the 15 T cell receptor beta chains below, sequenced in a study of blood T cell repertoires in COVID-19. Using immunoSEQ multiplex PCR, the repertoire was profiled, and TCRdb retains in-frame clones only, with some absent. This table has approximately 470,000 clones, approximately 90% appearing once. The sequencing input was PBMCs or T cells enriched from blood (not recorded which). The receptors derive from a woman aged 18-35 years who had recovered from COVID-19.

This clone was detected once. The chain links TRBV2 to TRBJ2-1; 7 bases agree with TRBD1. The CDR3 is made up of 14 amino acids. Germline V CDR1 and CDR2: SNHLY, FYNNEI. The trim removed 6 bases at V and 6 bases at J, leaving 8 bases unmatched. This CDR3 reads CASSANRGGNEQFF. The CDR3 DNA reads TGTGCCAGCAGCGCAAACAGGGGTGGCAATGAGCAGTTCTTC.

A single count supports this clone. DNA for the CDR3: TGTGCTAGTGGTACCTCCCAGGGGGTAAGTCAGCCCCAGCATTTT. It encodes CASGTSQGVSQPQHF. The chain employs TRBV12-5 and TRBJ1-5; 7 nucleotides line up with TRBD1. CDR1 is LGHNT, CDR2 FRNRAP, per germline. The CDR3 sequence is 15 residues long. With 5 bases clipped from V and 6 bases from J, the junction kept 10 bases outside the gene matches.

The chain recombines TRBV5-8 with TRBJ2-3; TRBD2 matches at 7 bases. CDR3 length: 15 amino acids. Germline CDR1 is SGHTS and CDR2 is YDEGEE. V dropped 3 bases and J dropped 1; count of bases not matched to a gene: 5. For the CDR3, the DNA is TGTGCCAGCAGCTCCCGACTAGCTGGCACAGATACGCAGTATTTT. Encoded protein: CASSSRLAGTDTQYF.

This clone was detected only once. The rearrangement joins TRBV30 to TRBJ2-3; tentatively, D is TRBD2 (5 bases). Germline V gene sequence: CDR1 GTSNPN, CDR2 SVGIG (reference sequence). This CDR3 is 15 amino acids long. V was cut by 0 bases and J by 0 bases, with 10 bases left in between. The CDR3 protein is CAWSVYGVSTDTQYF. The DNA for the CDR3 is TGTGCCTGGAGTGTATACGGGGTTAGCACAGATACGCAGTATTTT.

The chain is built from TRBV2 and TRBJ2-5; possible D gene TRBD2, 6 bases. The V gene's germline CDR1 is SNHLY and CDR2 FYNNEI. The CDR3 totals 15 residues. With 5 bases removed from V and 4 bases from J, the gap between germline ends came to 17 bases. The CDR3 DNA is TGTGCCAGCAGTAAAAACGGGGACTTAGGAGAGACCCAGTACTTC. This translates into CASSKNGDLGETQYF.

This chain connects TRBV3-1 (or the pseudogene TRBV3-2) to TRBJ2-7; no clear D. V lost 0 bases to trimming and J lost 5 bases, with 5 bases between them. The CDR3 covers 12 residues. CDR1 is LGHDT, CDR2 YNNKEL, per germline (reference sequence). The CDR3 sequence: CASSQDLDEQYF. In DNA, the CDR3 is TGTGCCAGCAGCCAAGATCTAGACGAGCAGTACTTC.

The chain uses TRBV25-1 and TRBJ2-1, with a weak D call TRBD2 (5 bases). The CDR3 totals 17 residues. Germline CDR1 reads MGHDK; CDR2 reads SYGVNS. V lost 2 bases and J 4 bases, leaving 18 bases between the germline ends. The CDR3, as DNA: TGTGCCAGCAGTGAAGACGGGCGGGCCCCGAGGTACAATGAGCAGTTCTTC. Translated, it gives CASSEDGRAPRYNEQFF.

The J gene is TRBJ2-2, the V gene TRBV14, with D unresolved. The CDR3 runs 13 residues. Germline loops: CDR1 SGHDN, CDR2 FVKESK. V lost 5 bases and J 5 bases, leaving 9 bases between the germline ends. Here the CDR3 reads CASSEAETGELFF. CDR3 bases: TGTGCCAGCAGCGAAGCCGAGACCGGGGAGCTGTTTTTT.

The chain carries TRBV4-2 and TRBJ2-5; 10 positions match TRBD1. Germline V gives CDR1 LGHNA, CDR2 YNFKEQ. The length of the CDR3 is 16 residues. Unmatched junction bases numbered 5, after V lost 1 base and J lost 3 bases. Here the CDR3 reads CASSQVPGTGEETQYF. CDR3 nucleotides: TGTGCCAGCAGCCAAGTACCCGGGACAGGGGAAGAGACCCAGTACTTC.

This clone came up a few times. This chain connects TRBV3-1 (or the pseudogene TRBV3-2) to TRBJ2-3, with D perhaps matching TRBD2 (5 bases). The CDR3 length is 14 residues. The germline V and J ends were trimmed by 3 bases and 1 base, with 8 bases remaining between them. The germline V gene encodes CDR1 LGHDT and CDR2 YNNKEL (reference sequence). In DNA, the CDR3 is TGTGCCAGCAGCCAGGACTCACGCACAGATACGCAGTATTTT. This codes for CASSQDSRTDTQYF.

The chain joins TRBV2 to TRBJ1-1, with D maybe TRBD1 (5 bases). V was cut by 6 bases and J by 4 bases, with 6 bases left in between. The V gene's germline CDR1 is SNHLY and CDR2 FYNNEI. This CDR3 has 11 amino acids. The CDR3 is CASRGRTEAFF. The CDR3 coding sequence is TGTGCCAGCAGGGGGCGCACTGAAGCTTTCTTT.

The V and J genes are TRBV28 and TRBJ1-5; 9 positions agree with TRBD1. CDR1 and CDR2 (germline): MDHEN, SYDVKM. The junction had 8 bases not matched to a gene; V was cut back by 6 bases and J by 2 bases. The CDR3 contains 16 residues. CDR3 region: CASSPTGGDGNQPQHF. In nucleotides, the CDR3 is TGTGCCAGCAGCCCAACAGGGGGCGACGGCAATCAGCCCCAGCATTTT. Complete variable domain (other parts from reference TRBV28 and TRBJ1-5): DVKVTQSSRYLVKRTGEKVFLECVQDMDHENMFWYRQDPGLGLRLIYFSYDVKMKEKGDIPEGYSVSREKKERFSLILESASTNQTSMYLCASSPTGGDGNQPQHFGDGTRLSIL.

This clone turned up a few times. The V and J genes are TRBV7-8 and TRBJ2-2; D may be TRBD2 (7 bases). Germline loops: CDR1 SGHVS, CDR2 FQNEAQ. V was cut by 2 bases and J by 5 bases, with 15 bases left in between. The CDR3 has 16 amino acids. The CDR3 sequence: CASSLTGGPGTGELFF. The CDR3 nucleotides are TGTGCCAGCAGCTTAACCGGGGGGCCGGGAACCGGGGAGCTGTTTTTT.

The chain has TRBV5-1 and TRBJ2-3; a possible D gene is TRBD2 (6 bases). Trimming left V 4 bases short and J 10 bases short, with 16 bases between. The CDR3 has 13 amino acids. The germline V gene has CDR1 SGHRS and CDR2 YFSETQ. CDR3 sequence: CASSLTVGEAQYF. Written as DNA, the CDR3 is TGCGCCAGCAGCCTTACCGTGGGGGAGGCGCAGTATTTT.

This clone was observed a single time. The V and J genes are TRBV19 and TRBJ1-1, with D perhaps matching TRBD1 (5 bases). Germline V gene sequence: CDR1 LNHDA, CDR2 SQIVND (reference sequence). The CDR3 has 17 amino acids. V lost 3 bases to trimming and J lost 0 bases, with 17 bases between them. This chain's CDR3 is CASSIPQGRLMNTEAFF. CDR3 in DNA: TGTGCCAGTAGTATCCCCCAGGGTCGCCTTATGAACACTGAAGCTTTCTTT.